This entry concerns a single T cell receptor (beta chain). As yet, its antigen is unknown. Via MiXCR, TCRdb re-called the 5' RACE reads, giving one row per CDR3 protein. The data hold tens of thousands of distinct CDR3 sequences, with less than 15% observed a single time. CDR1 and CDR2 (germline): MNHEY, SVGAGI. With V trimmed by 6 bases and J by 4 bases, 11 bases remained unmatched. This CDR3 is built from 16 residues. The source of the sample is a study of T-cell memory formation after mild COVID-19. Overall study findings and caveats: Contracting CD4+ clones lay largely in CM and EM, with CD8+ ones residing in EMRA.

The sequenced material came from PBMCs or a T cell subset sorted from them (not recorded which). This TCR came from an adult woman who had mild COVID-19 (a few samples of this study predate the infection). Cell type and time point are not known. The chain has TRBV6-5 and TRBJ1-5; TRBD1 aligns across 8 bases. The CDR3, as DNA: TGTGCCAGCAGCCCCCTCCCCGGGACAGGAAATCAGCCCCAGCATTTT. Protein product: CASSPLPGTGNQPQHF.